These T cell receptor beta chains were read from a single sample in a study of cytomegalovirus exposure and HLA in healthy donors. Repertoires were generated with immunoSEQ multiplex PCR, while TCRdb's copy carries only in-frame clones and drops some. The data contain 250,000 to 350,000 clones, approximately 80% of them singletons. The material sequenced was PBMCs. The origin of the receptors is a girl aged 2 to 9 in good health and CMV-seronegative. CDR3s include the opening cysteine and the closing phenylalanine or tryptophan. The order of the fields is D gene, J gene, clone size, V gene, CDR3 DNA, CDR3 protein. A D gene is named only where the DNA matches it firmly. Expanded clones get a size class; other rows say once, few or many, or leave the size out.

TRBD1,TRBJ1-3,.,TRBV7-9,TGTGCCAGCAGCCCGACAGGGGCAGGAAACACCATATATTTT,CASSPTGAGNTIYF
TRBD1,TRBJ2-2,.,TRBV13,TGTGCCAGCAGCTTCCGGGACAGGGATGCGAACACCGGGGAGCTGTTTTTT,CASSFRDRDANTGELFF
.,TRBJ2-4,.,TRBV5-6,TGTGCCAGCAGCTTGCAGGGTGCCAAAAACATTCAGTACTTC,CASSLQGAKNIQYF
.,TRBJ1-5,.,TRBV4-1,TGCGCCAGCAGCCAAGCGCGATGGGGAGACAATCAGCCCCAGCATTTT,CASSQARWGDNQPQHF
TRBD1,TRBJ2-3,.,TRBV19,TGTGCCAGCGCTGGACAGGGGGCGCGTGATACGCAGTATTTT,CASAGQGARDTQYF
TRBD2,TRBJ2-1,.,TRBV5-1,TGCGCCAGCAGCTCGGGACTAGCGGCCTACAATGAGCAGTTCTTC,CASSSGLAAYNEQFF
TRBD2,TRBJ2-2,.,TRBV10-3,TGTGCCATCAGTGAGTCTGTAGCGGGGGGCCGGAACACCGGGGAGCTGTTTTTT,CAISESVAGGRNTGELFF
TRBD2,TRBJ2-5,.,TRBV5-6,TGTGCCAGCAGCCCGGAACTAGCGGGGGGGCCGATTCGAGAGACCCAGTACTTC,CASSPELAGGPIRETQYF
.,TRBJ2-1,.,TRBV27,TGTGCCAGCAGCTTTGGGACTCCAGGGTTCCAATACTCCTACAATGAGCAGTTCTTC,CASSFGTPGFQYSYNEQFF
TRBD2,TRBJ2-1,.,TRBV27,TGTGCCAGCACAAGACTAGCGGGAGGGCAAGACAATGAGCAGTTCTTC,CASTRLAGGQDNEQFF
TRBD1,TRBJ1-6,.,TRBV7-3,TGTGCCAGCAGCTACGGACAGGGACAATCACCCCTCCACTTT,CASSYGQGQSPLHF
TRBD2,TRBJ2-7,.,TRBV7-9,TGTGCCAGCAGCTTGGCTAGCGGGAGCTACGAGCAGTACTTC,CASSLASGSYEQYF
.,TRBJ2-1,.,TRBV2,TGTGCCATCTCTTCTCGGGGGTTAAGCGAGCAGTTCTTC,CAISSRGLSEQFF
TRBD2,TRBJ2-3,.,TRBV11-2,TGTGCCAGCAGTCATACGGGACTAGCGGGAGAGGGCCTTTTGGATACGCAGTATTTT,CASSHTGLAGEGLLDTQYF
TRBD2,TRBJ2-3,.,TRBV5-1,TGCGCCAGCAGCTCCAACGCGGCTAGCGGAGGGGATACGCAGTATTTT,CASSSNAASGGDTQYF
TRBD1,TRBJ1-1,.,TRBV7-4,TGTGCCAGCAGCCCCCGGGACAGGACAAGACCGAACACTGAAGCTTTCTTT,CASSPRDRTRPNTEAFF
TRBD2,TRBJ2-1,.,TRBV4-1,TGCGCCAGCAGCCCCCGGACTAGCGGGAGAGGTACCAATGAGCAGTTCTTC,CASSPRTSGRGTNEQFF
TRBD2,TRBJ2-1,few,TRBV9,TGTGCCAGCAGCGGGGGACTAGTCAATGAGCAGTTCTTC,CASSGGLVNEQFF
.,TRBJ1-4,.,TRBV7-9,TGTGCCAGCAGCTTAGTAGGCAGGGCGAAAGGAAAACTGTTTTTT,CASSLVGRAKGKLFF
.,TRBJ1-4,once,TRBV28,TGTGCCAGCAGCCCTCCCCGGAACAGGGTGTTTTTT,CASSPPRNRVFF
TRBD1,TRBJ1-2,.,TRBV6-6,TGTGCCAGCAGTCCGGACAGGAGGAATGGCTACACCTTC,CASSPDRRNGYTF
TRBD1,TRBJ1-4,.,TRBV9,TGTGCCAGCAGCGACGACAGGGGGGGTGAAAAACTGTTTTTT,CASSDDRGGEKLFF
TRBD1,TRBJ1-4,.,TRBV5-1,TGCGCCAGCAGCTTGGGGGACAGGGACGAAAAACTGTTTTTT,CASSLGDRDEKLFF
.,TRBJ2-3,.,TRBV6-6,TGTGCCAGCAGGCGTCCTCTAGGCACAGATACGCAGTATTTT,CASRRPLGTDTQYF
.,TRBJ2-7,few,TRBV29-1,TGCAGCGTTGCCTCAGGGTTTGTAGGACAGCTACCCTACGAGCAGTACTTC,CSVASGFVGQLPYEQYF
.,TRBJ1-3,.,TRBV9,TGTGCCAGCTCTTCCCGGGACTCTGGAAACACCATATATTTT,CASSSRDSGNTIYF
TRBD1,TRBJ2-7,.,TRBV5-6,TGTGCCAGCAGCCTGGGACAGGGACTTGAGTACGAGCAGTACTTC,CASSLGQGLEYEQYF
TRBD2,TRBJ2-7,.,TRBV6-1,TGTGCCAGCACAGCGGGAGACGAGCAGTACTTC,CASTAGDEQYF
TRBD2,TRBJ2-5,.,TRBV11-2,TGTGCCAGCAGCTTAGAAAGGGAGCGGGGGCGAACCTTGTACCAAGAGACCCAGTACTTC,CASSLERERGRTLYQETQYF
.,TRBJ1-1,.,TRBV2,TGTGCCAGCAGGTTTCGGGGGAACACTGAAGCTTTCTTT,CASRFRGNTEAFF
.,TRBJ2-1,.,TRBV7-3,TGTGCCAGCAGCTTACTGAGCGGTAATGAGCAGTTCTTC,CASSLLSGNEQFF
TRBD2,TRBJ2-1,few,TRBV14,TGTGCCAGCAGCCCCCTAAGAAGCGGGGTAACTAATGAGCAGTTCTTC,CASSPLRSGVTNEQFF
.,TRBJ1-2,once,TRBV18,TGTGCCAGCTCACCCCCGGGGACTAAGGGAGGCTACACCTTC,CASSPPGTKGGYTF
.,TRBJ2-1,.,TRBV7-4,TGTGCCAGCAGGGTAACTGAGCCTTCCTACAATGAGCAGTTCTTC,CASRVTEPSYNEQFF
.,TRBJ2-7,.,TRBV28,TGTGCCAGCAGCCACGGGACTTACGAGCAGTACTTC,CASSHGTYEQYF
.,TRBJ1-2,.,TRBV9,TGTGCCAGCAGCGTAGGGAATGCAGGGAGGGATGGCTACACCTTC,CASSVGNAGRDGYTF
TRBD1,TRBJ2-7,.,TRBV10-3,TGTGCCATCAGCCCGGGACAGGGGCCCTACGAGCAGTACTTC,CAISPGQGPYEQYF
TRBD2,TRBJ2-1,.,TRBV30,TGTGCCTGGAGTGTATCGGGACTAGCGGGACCGGAGCAGTTCTTC,CAWSVSGLAGPEQFF
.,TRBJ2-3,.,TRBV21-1,TGTGCCAGCAGCAAAATCCTGTTGGGTAGCGGCAACACAGATACGCAGTATTTT,CASSKILLGSGNTDTQYF
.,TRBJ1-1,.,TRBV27,TGTGCCAGCAGTTTTCAGGACACACGGAGGAACACTGAAGCTTTCTTT,CASSFQDTRRNTEAFF